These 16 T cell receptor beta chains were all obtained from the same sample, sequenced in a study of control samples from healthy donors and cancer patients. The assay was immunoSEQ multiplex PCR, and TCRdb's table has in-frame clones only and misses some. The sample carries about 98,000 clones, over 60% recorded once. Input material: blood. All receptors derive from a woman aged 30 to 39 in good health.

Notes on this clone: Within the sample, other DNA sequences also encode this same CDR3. The CDR3 DNA reads as TGTGCCAGCAGGGGGACGGGGAACACTGAAGCTTTCTTT. Its protein product is CASRGTGNTEAFF. V usage is TRBV6-5 and J usage is TRBJ1-1, with a tentative D call TRBD1 (5 bases). The CDR3 is 13 amino acids. Trimming pared 6 bases from V and 1 base from J, leaving 9 bases between. The germline CDR1 and CDR2 sequences are MNHEY and SVGAGI.

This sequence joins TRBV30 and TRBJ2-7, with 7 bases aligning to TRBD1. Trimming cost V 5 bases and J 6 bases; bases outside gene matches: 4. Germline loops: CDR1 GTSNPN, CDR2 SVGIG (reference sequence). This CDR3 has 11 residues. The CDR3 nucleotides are TGTGCCTGGGACAGGGTTGGCGAGCAGTACTTC. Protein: CAWDRVGEQYF.

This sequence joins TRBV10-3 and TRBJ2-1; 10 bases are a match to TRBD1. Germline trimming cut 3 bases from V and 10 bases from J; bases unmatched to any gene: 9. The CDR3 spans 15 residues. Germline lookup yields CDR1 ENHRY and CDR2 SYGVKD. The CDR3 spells CAISDGTGASAEQFF. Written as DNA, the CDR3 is TGTGCCATCAGTGACGGGACAGGGGCTTCGGCGGAGCAGTTCTTC.

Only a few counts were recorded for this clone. CDR3 sequence reads: CASSPTGTGGIQQYF. The DNA for the CDR3 is TGTGCCAGCTCACCTACCGGGACAGGGGGCATACAGCAGTACTTC. J is TRBJ2-7 and V is TRBV18; TRBD1 aligns across 12 bases. The CDR3 has 15 amino acids. After removal of 3 bases from V and 8 bases from J, the junction contained 8 bases not matched to a gene. CDR1 is KGHSH, CDR2 LQKENI, per germline.

CDR3 coding DNA: TGTGCCAGCAGCTTAGGTCCTAGCGGGGGGGCTTATGAGACCCAGTACTTC. This gives the protein CASSLGPSGGAYETQYF. V and J are TRBV11-2 and TRBJ2-5, with TRBD2 matching over 12 bases. Per germline, CDR1 SGHAT and CDR2 FQNNGV. The CDR3 consists of 17 residues. V shed 1 base, J shed 5 bases, and the junction held 8 bases outside the gene matches.

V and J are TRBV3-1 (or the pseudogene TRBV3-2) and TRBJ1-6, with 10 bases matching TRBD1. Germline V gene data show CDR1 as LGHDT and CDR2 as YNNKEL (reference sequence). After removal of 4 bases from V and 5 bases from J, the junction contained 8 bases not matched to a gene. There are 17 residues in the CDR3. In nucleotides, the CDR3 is TGTGCCAGCAGCCCCCGGCTTGGACAGGGGGATAATTCACCCCTCCACTTT. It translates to CASSPRLGQGDNSPLHF.

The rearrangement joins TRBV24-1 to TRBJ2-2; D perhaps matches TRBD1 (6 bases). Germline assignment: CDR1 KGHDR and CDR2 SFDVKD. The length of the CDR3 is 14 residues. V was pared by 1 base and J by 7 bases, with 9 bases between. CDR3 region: CATSDFYRVGELFF. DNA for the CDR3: TGTGCCACCAGTGATTTCTACAGGGTCGGGGAGCTGTTTTTT.

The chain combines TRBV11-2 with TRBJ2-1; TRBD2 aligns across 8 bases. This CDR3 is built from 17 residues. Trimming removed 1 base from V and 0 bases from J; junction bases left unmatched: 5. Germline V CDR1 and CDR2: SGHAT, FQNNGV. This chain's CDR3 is CASSLGRAGASYNEQFF. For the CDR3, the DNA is TGTGCCAGCAGCTTAGGCCGAGCGGGGGCCTCCTACAATGAGCAGTTCTTC.

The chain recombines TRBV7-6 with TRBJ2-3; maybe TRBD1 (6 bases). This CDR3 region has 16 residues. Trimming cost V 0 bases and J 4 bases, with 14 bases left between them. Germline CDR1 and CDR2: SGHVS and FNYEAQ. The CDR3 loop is CASSLALGGTADTQYF. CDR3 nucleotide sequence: TGTGCCAGCAGCTTAGCGCTAGGGGGTACGGCAGATACGCAGTATTTT.

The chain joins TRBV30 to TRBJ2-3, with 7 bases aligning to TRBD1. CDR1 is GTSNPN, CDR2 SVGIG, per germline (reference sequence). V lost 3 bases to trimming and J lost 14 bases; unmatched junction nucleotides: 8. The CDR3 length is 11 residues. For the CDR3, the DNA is TGTGCCTGGAGAGGGGGCGCCGGGCCGTATTTT. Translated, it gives CAWRGGAGPYF.

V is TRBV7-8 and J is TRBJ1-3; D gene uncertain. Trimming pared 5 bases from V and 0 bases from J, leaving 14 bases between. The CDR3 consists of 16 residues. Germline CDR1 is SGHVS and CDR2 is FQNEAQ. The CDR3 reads CASSLQLLSSGNTIYF. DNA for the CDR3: TGTGCCAGCAGCCTACAACTATTGAGCTCTGGAAACACCATATATTTT.

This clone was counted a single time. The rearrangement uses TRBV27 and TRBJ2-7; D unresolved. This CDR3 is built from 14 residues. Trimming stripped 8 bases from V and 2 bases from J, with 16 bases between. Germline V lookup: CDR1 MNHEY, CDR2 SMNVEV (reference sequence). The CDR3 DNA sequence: TGTGCCAGCTCACGCACGCGACTCACCTACGAGCAGTACTTC. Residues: CASSRTRLTYEQYF.

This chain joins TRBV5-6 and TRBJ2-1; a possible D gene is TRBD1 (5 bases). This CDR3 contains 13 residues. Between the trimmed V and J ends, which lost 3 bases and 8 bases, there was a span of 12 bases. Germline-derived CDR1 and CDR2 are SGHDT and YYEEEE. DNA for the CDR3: TGTGCCAGCAGCTCGCAGGGATGGCATGAGCAGTTCTTC. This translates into CASSSQGWHEQFF. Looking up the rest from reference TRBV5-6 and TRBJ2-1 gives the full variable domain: DAGVTQSPTHLIKTRGQQVTLRCSPKSGHDTVSWYQQALGQGPQFIFQYYEEEERQRGNFPDRFSGHQFPNYSSELNVNALLLGDSALYLCASSSQGWHEQFFGPGTRLTVL.

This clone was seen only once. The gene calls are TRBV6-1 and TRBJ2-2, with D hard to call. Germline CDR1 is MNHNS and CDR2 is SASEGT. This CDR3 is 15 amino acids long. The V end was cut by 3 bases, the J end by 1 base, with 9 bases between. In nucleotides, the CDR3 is TGTGCCAGCAGTGATAGGGCGCGGAACACCGGGGAGCTGTTTTTT. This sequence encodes CASSDRARNTGELFF.

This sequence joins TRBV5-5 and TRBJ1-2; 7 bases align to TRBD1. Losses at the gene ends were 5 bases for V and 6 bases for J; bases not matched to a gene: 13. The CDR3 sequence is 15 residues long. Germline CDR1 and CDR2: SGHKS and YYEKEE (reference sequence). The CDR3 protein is CASSSEDRVVDGYTF. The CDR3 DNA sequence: TGTGCCAGCAGTTCCGAAGACAGGGTGGTGGATGGCTACACCTTC.

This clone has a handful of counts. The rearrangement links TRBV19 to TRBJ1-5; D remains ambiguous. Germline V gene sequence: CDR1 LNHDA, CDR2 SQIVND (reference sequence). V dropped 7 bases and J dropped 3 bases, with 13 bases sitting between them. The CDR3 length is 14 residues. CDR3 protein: CASKSRAPNQPQHF. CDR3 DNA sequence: TGTGCCAGTAAGTCTCGGGCTCCCAATCAGCCCCAGCATTTT.